This T cell receptor (beta chain) was captured in a study of response to subunit inactivated influenza vaccine. A few counts support this clonotype. The CDR3 sequence is 17 residues long. Germline CDR1 reads LGHNA; CDR2 reads YNFKEQ. Trimming took 3 bases from V and 6 from J; bases not matched to a gene: 8. TCRdb independently ran MiXCR on the RT-PCR reads; one entry per CDR3 protein. Among more than 500,000 distinct CDR3 sequences, roughly 10% were seen once, and the ten largest hold approximately 9.9%. The same sample was also studied in work on T cells expressing NK-cell markers. That study reports: Beta-chain TCR cDNA was generated via 5'RACE template switching with UMIs.

The chain recombines TRBV4-2 with TRBJ2-2; 12 bases map to TRBD2. Source: PBMCs from blood, taken on the day of vaccination. The clonotype originates from a man aged 45-65 years who received an inactivated influenza vaccine. CDR3 bases: TGTGCCAGCAGCCAGTCTGGACTAGCGGGAAACGCCGGGGAGCTGTTTTTT. It specifies CASSQSGLAGNAGELFF.